Listed below are T cell receptor beta chains from one sample, sequenced in a study of blood T cells in healthy people across ages. A single record per CDR3 protein comes from TCRdb applying MiXCR to the 5' RACE reads. The table includes 750,000 to 950,000 distinct CDR3 sequences, about 53% detected once. Sequencing input: blood. These receptors all come from a man at least 80 years old in good health. The CDR3 runs from the conserved cysteine through the conserved F or W. The D gene is left open where the match is weak. Clone size, where shown, is once, few, many, or a class for clones that have expanded.

v_call	d_call	j_call	clone_size	cdr3_aa	cdr3_nt
TRBV20-1	TRBD1	TRBJ2-5	.	CSALGQEETQYF	TGCAGTGCTTTGGGACAGGAGGAGACCCAGTACTTC
TRBV29-1	TRBD2	TRBJ2-5	few	CSVAGGARQETQYF	TGCAGCGTCGCGGGGGGGGCCCGTCAAGAGACCCAGTACTTC
TRBV7-9	TRBD2	TRBJ2-7	once	CASSLLAGGMRNEQYF	TGTGCCAGCAGCTTACTAGCGGGAGGAATGAGAAACGAGCAGTACTTC
TRBV7-2	TRBD2	TRBJ2-7	few	CASSLGGGSFSYEQYF	TGTGCCAGCAGCTTAGGTGGCGGGAGCTTCTCCTACGAGCAGTACTTC
TRBV20-1	.	TRBJ2-7	few	CSARVGQILSYEQYF	TGCAGTGCTAGAGTTGGACAGATTTTATCCTACGAGCAGTACTTC
TRBV20-1	.	TRBJ2-5	once	CSARDVAGLVETQYF	TGCAGTGCTAGAGATGTTGCGGGGCTCGTGGAGACCCAGTACTTC
TRBV29-1	.	TRBJ2-5	.	CSVGSSAETQYF	TGCAGCGTTGGGTCTAGCGCGGAGACCCAGTACTTC
TRBV7-2	TRBD2	TRBJ2-7	.	CASSPTLAGGDEQYF	TGTGCCAGCAGCCCCACCCTAGCGGGAGGGGACGAGCAGTACTTC
TRBV11-3	.	TRBJ2-1	.	CASRGGRHNEQFF	TGTGCCAGCAGAGGCGGCAGGCACAATGAGCAGTTCTTC
TRBV6-5	.	TRBJ2-5	.	CASSYRPGGQTQYF	TGTGCCAGCAGTTATCGGCCAGGAGGTCAGACCCAGTACTTC
TRBV20-1	TRBD1	TRBJ1-1	.	CSARPDRDTEAFF	TGCAGTGCTAGACCAGACAGGGACACTGAAGCTTTCTTT
TRBV5-1	TRBD2	TRBJ2-1	.	CASSQREGSQFF	TGCGCCAGCAGCCAGCGGGAGGGATCGCAGTTCTTC
TRBV5-1	.	TRBJ2-1	.	CASSFGVTVYNEQFF	TGCGCCAGCAGCTTTGGGGTAACCGTATACAATGAGCAGTTCTTC
TRBV18	.	TRBJ2-5	.	CASSPQTGETQYF	TGTGCCAGCTCACCACAAACAGGGGAGACCCAGTACTTC
TRBV20-1	.	TRBJ2-5	.	CSASVPDIAETQYF	TGCAGTGCTAGTGTTCCCGACATCGCGGAGACCCAGTACTTC
TRBV20-1	TRBD2	TRBJ2-2	.	CSARRTSGRGFWDIGELFF	TGCAGTGCTAGACGGACTAGCGGGAGGGGCTTTTGGGACATCGGGGAGCTGTTTTTT
TRBV11-2	.	TRBJ1-1	many	CASSLQGSKTEAFF	TGTGCCAGCAGCTTACAGGGTTCTAAGACTGAAGCTTTCTTT
TRBV12-3/TRBV12-4	.	TRBJ1-4	.	CASSTRQGDGDEKLFF	TGTGCCAGCAGCACCCGACAAGGTGATGGGGATGAAAAACTGTTTTTT
TRBV7-9	TRBD1	TRBJ2-7	.	CASSLDRGISYEQYF	TGTGCCAGCAGCTTAGACAGGGGAATTTCCTACGAGCAGTACTTC
TRBV3-1	.	TRBJ2-3	.	CASSQSGRTHRYAYF	TGTGCCAGCAGCCAATCCGGGCGCACGCACAGATACGCGTATTTT
TRBV29-1	.	TRBJ1-1	.	CSVSNQNTEAFF	TGCAGCGTTTCTAACCAGAACACTGAAGCTTTCTTT
TRBV10-3	TRBD1	TRBJ1-2	.	CAIRLAGTGGDNGYTF	TGTGCCATCAGGCTCGCCGGGACAGGGGGCGATAATGGCTACACCTTC
TRBV7-2	.	TRBJ2-1	few	CASSLSEWSYNEQFF	TGTGCCAGCAGCTTATCGGAATGGTCCTACAATGAGCAGTTCTTC
TRBV6-5	TRBD1	TRBJ1-1	.	CASMGTGGKTEAFF	TGTGCCAGCATGGGGACAGGGGGTAAAACTGAAGCTTTCTTT
TRBV7-2	.	TRBJ2-1	.	CASSPPGYPYNEQFF	TGTGCCAGCAGCCCCCCGGGGTATCCCTACAATGAGCAGTTCTTC